The next 19 T cell receptor beta chains were all read from a single sample in a study of Ad26.COV2.S vaccination and SARS-CoV-2 variants (TCRdb year 2021). The method was the immunoSEQ multiplex PCR assay. The immuneACCESS repertoire file appears here via TCRdb, limited to in-frame rearrangements. These files lack a portion of the clones; in checked studies, under half of the deficit traces to unresolved V genes, and the cause of the others is not known. The sample data list a few hundred thousand clones, and approximately 87% of these were observed just once. The ten largest account for more than 2.5% of the sample. According to the study, the label for this sample's treatment or condition signals: about 20 received Ad26.COV2.S at low or high dose, single or two shots; several received placebo; per-sample allocation not given. For vaccine and placebo recipients, repertoires were sequenced using samples collected on day 63 after the first injection.

The source material was peripheral blood, sampled in a trial of Ad26.COV2.S vaccine versus placebo. The receptors derive from a person between 18 and 65 years old who received the Ad26.COV2.S COVID-19 vaccine or a placebo.

The genes are TRBV10-3 and TRBJ1-1; 7 bases align to TRBD1. The CDR3 consists of 15 residues. Per the germline V gene, CDR1 is ENHRY and CDR2 is SYGVKD. V was clipped by 3 bases and J by 4 bases; unmatched bases: 8. CDR3 sequence: CAISDQGGAATEAFF. CDR3 DNA: TGTGCCATCAGTGATCAGGGGGGAGCGGCCACTGAAGCTTTCTTT.

The chain is built from TRBV6-5 and TRBJ2-6, with D perhaps assigned TRBD1 or TRBD2 (5 bases each). Germline V gives CDR1 MNHEY, CDR2 SVGAGI. The ends were cut back, 10 bases at V and 3 bases at J, with 13 bases in the middle. The CDR3 runs to 14 residues. CDR3 in amino acids: CANSRGDGANVLTF. In DNA form, the CDR3 reads TGTGCCAACTCGAGGGGAGATGGGGCCAACGTCCTGACTTTC.

This chain joins TRBV6-4 and TRBJ1-2; a possible D gene is TRBD1 (6 bases). The length of the CDR3 is 13 residues. V dropped 4 bases and J dropped 8 bases, with 14 bases sitting between them. CDR1 and CDR2 from the germline V gene are MRHNA and SNTAGT. In nucleotides, the CDR3 is TGTGCCAGCAGTGCGGAGGGGGGCAGGGGCTACACCTTC. Translating gives CASSAEGGRGYTF.

The rearrangement links TRBV14 to TRBJ2-7; D is unclear. Germline values: CDR1 SGHDN, CDR2 FVKESK. This CDR3 comprises 11 residues. The germline V and J ends were trimmed by 4 bases and 1 base, with 2 bases remaining between them. The CDR3 reads CASSRSYEQYF. CDR3 in DNA: TGTGCCAGCAGCCGATCCTACGAGCAGTACTTC. Together with reference TRBV14 and TRBJ2-7, the CDR3 gives the full variable domain: EAGVTQFPSHSVIEKGQTVTLRCDPISGHDNLYWYRRVMGKEIKFLLHFVKESKQDESGMPNNRFLAERTGGTYSTLKVQPAELEDSGVYFCASSRSYEQYFGPGTRLTVT.

This clone was picked up a small number of times. This rearrangement joins TRBV19 to TRBJ1-2; no definite D call. Germline V gives CDR1 LNHDA, CDR2 SQIVND (reference sequence). This CDR3 is built from 12 residues. V dropped 7 bases and J dropped 2 bases, with 8 bases sitting between them. The CDR3 nucleotides read TGTGCCAGTAAGGCAGTGAACTATGGCTACACCTTC. Protein: CASKAVNYGYTF.

The gene calls are TRBV6-6 and TRBJ2-5; 9 nucleotides agree with TRBD2. CDR3 length: 14 amino acids. Trimming took 4 bases from V and 3 from J; bases not matched to a gene: 3. CDR1 and CDR2 from the germline V gene are MNHNY and SVGAGI (reference sequence). The CDR3 loop reads CASSSTSGKETQYF. The CDR3 nucleotides are TGTGCCAGCAGTTCGACTAGCGGAAAAGAGACCCAGTACTTC.

This chain uses TRBV13 with TRBJ2-7, with TRBD2 identical over 9 bases. V dropped 8 bases and J dropped 9; count of bases not matched to a gene: 17. The CDR3 runs 15 residues. CDR1 and CDR2 (germline): PRHDT, FYEKMQ (reference sequence). The CDR3 loop reads CASVPLWAGGKGQYF. The DNA for the CDR3 is TGTGCCAGCGTCCCCCTATGGGCGGGAGGGAAAGGGCAGTACTTC.

The CDR3 nucleotides are TGTGCCAGCCGACAGGCGTTACGGCATGGCTACACCTTC. Translated: CASRQALRHGYTF. This rearrangement joins TRBV27 to TRBJ1-2; D perhaps matches TRBD1 (6 bases). The germline V and J ends were trimmed by 8 bases and 6 bases, with 16 bases remaining between them. Germline CDR1 reads MNHEY; CDR2 reads SMNVEV (reference sequence). The CDR3 totals 13 residues.

This CDR3 is CASSSRGGNQPQHF. Written as DNA, the CDR3 is TGTGCCAGCAGCAGCAGGGGTGGCAATCAGCCCCAGCATTTT. The V call is TRBV5-6, the J call TRBJ1-5, with D possibly TRBD1 on 6 matching bases. The CDR3 is 14 amino acids. The V end lost 4 bases, the J end lost 2 bases, and 10 bases lay between the germline ends. Germline V gives CDR1 SGHDT, CDR2 YYEEEE.

The genes are TRBV25-1 and TRBJ2-5; TRBD2 matches 12 bases. This CDR3 has 16 residues. CDR1 MGHDK and CDR2 SYGVNS come from the germline V gene. V was clipped by 3 bases and J by 5 bases; unmatched bases: 7. As DNA, the CDR3 is TGTGCCAGCAGTGACCCCAGACTAGCGGGGGCGGAGACCCAGTACTTC. Translation: CASSDPRLAGAETQYF.

This chain links TRBV6-2 or TRBV6-3 with TRBJ2-3; the D gene could be TRBD1 or TRBD2 (6 bases each). This CDR3 comprises 14 residues. Per germline, CDR1 MNHEY and CDR2 SVGEGT. V was shortened by 7 bases and J by 7 bases, with 18 bases between the two germline ends. CDR3 protein: CASNPWGAANTQYF. The CDR3 bases are TGTGCCAGCAACCCATGGGGGGCCGCGAATACGCAGTATTTT.

The V gene is TRBV5-6, the J gene TRBJ2-1; D is perhaps TRBD2 (5 bases). The CDR3 has 12 amino acids. Between the trimmed V and J ends, which lost 2 bases and 12 bases, there was a span of 12 bases. Per germline, CDR1 SGHDT and CDR2 YYEEEE. The CDR3 loop is CASSFSSGRQFF. CDR3 nucleotides: TGTGCCAGCAGCTTCTCGTCGGGGAGGCAGTTCTTC.

The gene calls are TRBV5-4 and TRBJ1-6; D possibly corresponds to TRBD1 (6 bases). The V and J ends lost 4 bases and 7 bases respectively, with 15 bases between them. Germline V lookup: CDR1 SGHNT, CDR2 YYREEE (reference sequence). CDR3 size: 15 residues. The CDR3 sequence: CASSRKEGVNSPLHF. CDR3 coding DNA: TGTGCCAGCAGCCGGAAGGAGGGGGTCAATTCACCCCTCCACTTT.

This chain connects TRBV11-2 to TRBJ1-2; the D is unclear. The CDR3 is made up of 15 amino acids. V was trimmed by 3 bases and J by 0 bases, leaving 11 bases between them. Germline-derived CDR1 and CDR2 are SGHAT and FQNNGV. CDR3 coding DNA: TGTGCCAGCAGCTTGGTGGCGAACCCTAACTATGGCTACACCTTC. It yields the protein CASSLVANPNYGYTF.

The chain joins TRBV7-2 to TRBJ1-1; D unresolved. Germline V lookup: CDR1 SGHTA, CDR2 FQGNSA. V dropped 1 base and J dropped 5 bases, with 8 bases sitting between them. This CDR3 has 13 amino acids. CDR3 sequence reads: CASSLDLGTEAFF. Here the CDR3 DNA reads TGTGCCAGCAGCTTAGATCTGGGTACTGAAGCTTTCTTT.

The genes are TRBV9 and TRBJ1-4; no clear D. The V and J ends lost 1 base and 0 bases respectively, with 10 bases between them. Germline V gene data show CDR1 as SGDLS and CDR2 as YYNGEE. The CDR3 totals 16 residues. The CDR3 DNA follows: TGTGCCAGCAGCGTAACAGCCTATCCAACTAATGAAAAACTGTTTTTT. Translating it yields CASSVTAYPTNEKLFF. The entire variable domain, with the rest obtained from reference TRBV9 and TRBJ1-4, is as follows: DSGVTQTPKHLITATGQRVTLRCSPRSGDLSVYWYQQSLDQGLQFLIQYYNGEERAKGNILERFSAQQFPDLHSELNLSSLELGDSALYFCASSVTAYPTNEKLFFGSGTQLSVL.

This clone has only a few counts. This chain links TRBV5-1 with TRBJ1-1; possible D gene TRBD1, 6 bases. CDR1 and CDR2 from the germline V gene are SGHRS and YFSETQ. CDR3 length equals 15 residues. V was cut by 4 bases and J by 3 bases, with 16 bases left in between. CDR3 sequence reads: CASSRGPGADTEAFF. The CDR3 DNA reads TGCGCCAGCAGCCGGGGGCCGGGCGCCGACACTGAAGCTTTCTTT. The whole variable domain, filled in from reference TRBV5-1 and TRBJ1-1, reads KAGVTQTPRYLIKTRGQQVTLSCSPISGHRSVSWYQQTPGQGLQFLFEYFSETQRNKGNFPGRFSGRQFSNSRSEMNVSTLELGDSALYLCASSRGPGADTEAFFGQGTRLTVV.

In the case of this clone: Other DNA sequences in this sample translate to the same CDR3. The chain carries TRBV2 and TRBJ2-7; D is ambiguous. V was cut by 5 bases and J by 3 bases, with 5 bases left in between. The CDR3 sequence is 11 residues long. Germline CDR1 reads SNHLY; CDR2 reads FYNNEI. The CDR3 bases are TGTGCCAGCAGTAACAACTACGAGCAGTACTTC. Protein sequence: CASSNNYEQYF.

The V and J genes are TRBV30 and TRBJ2-7; D tentatively fits TRBD1 or TRBD2 (6 bases each). This CDR3 has 15 amino acids. The V gene's germline CDR1 is GTSNPN and CDR2 SVGIG (reference sequence). Trimming took off 0 bases at V and 1 base at J, with 13 bases between the two ends. In DNA, the CDR3 is TGTGCCTGGAGTGTCGGAGGGGGGCTATCCTACGAGCAGTACTTC. Protein product: CAWSVGGGLSYEQYF.